A single sample is the source of the 31 T cell receptor beta chains below, sequenced in a study of OX40 agonist ivuxolimab in advanced cancers. Preparation of the library involved the immunoSEQ multiplex PCR assay. TCRdb mirrors the immuneACCESS table, restricted to in-frame sequences. Some clones are absent from its copies; in checked studies, under half trace to an unresolved V gene, and the reason for the others is unknown. Here the sample has 55,000 to 85,000 clones; 80% to 90% occur a single time. Under 3.5% of the sample rests with the top ten. Here the sequenced sample was CD4+ or CD8+ T cells sorted from blood, taken in a trial of the OX40 agonist ivuxolimab. The receptors stem from an adult with an advanced solid tumor such as melanoma, head and neck, liver or kidney cancer.

J is TRBJ2-1 and V is TRBV5-1; 10 nucleotides line up with TRBD1. The J segment lost 9 bases and the V segment lost 3 bases, leaving 3 bases of the junction unmatched. This CDR3 has 13 residues. CDR1 SGHRS and CDR2 YFSETQ come from the germline V gene. The CDR3 DNA is TGCGCCAGCAGCTCGGGGGACAGGGGTGAGCAGTTCTTC. Translating it yields CASSSGDRGEQFF.

V is TRBV7-2 and J is TRBJ1-2; possible D gene TRBD1, 6 bases. The CDR3 extends over 13 amino acids. Germline V gene data show CDR1 as SGHTA and CDR2 as FQGNSA. V lost 1 base and J lost 8, with 11 bases in between. The CDR3 bases are TGTGCCAGCAGCTTAGGAAGGGGGGGCGGCTACACCTTC. The encoded protein is CASSLGRGGGYTF.

The chain couples TRBV6-6 to TRBJ1-2; TRBD1 is a possible D gene (6 bases). CDR1 and CDR2 from the germline V gene are MNHNY and SVGAGI (reference sequence). The CDR3 covers 12 residues. The V and J ends lost 10 bases and 0 bases respectively, with 9 bases between them. CDR3 sequence: CATYRANYGYTF. In DNA, the CDR3 is TGTGCCACCTACAGGGCTAACTATGGCTACACCTTC.

This clone has only a few counts. This chain links TRBV7-9 with TRBJ2-6; 7 nucleotides line up with TRBD1. With 8 bases clipped from V and 0 bases from J, the junction kept 10 bases outside the gene matches. The CDR3 spans 17 residues. Germline V gene sequence: CDR1 SEHNR, CDR2 FQNEAQ (reference sequence). CDR3 DNA: TGTGCCAGCTCCACGGGACAGCTCGTCTCTGGGGCCAACGTCCTGACTTTC. Amino acid sequence: CASSTGQLVSGANVLTF.

The chain joins TRBV11-2 to TRBJ1-5; 10 bases map to TRBD1. J was trimmed by 6 bases and V by 5 bases; bases with no gene match: 4. Germline V gene lookup returns CDR1 SGHAT and CDR2 FQNNGV. This CDR3 comprises 14 residues. The CDR3 DNA follows: TGTGCCAGCAGCCCCGGGACAGGGGTTCAGCCCCAGCATTTT. The encoded protein is CASSPGTGVQPQHF.

The CDR3 nucleotides read TGCGCCAGCAGTGAGTCGGGGCAGGGAGGGGATTCAGATACGCAGTATTTT. Translated, it gives CASSESGQGGDSDTQYF. V usage is TRBV10-1 and J usage is TRBJ2-3; 7 nucleotides agree with TRBD2. Looked up from germline, CDR1 is WNHNN and CDR2 is SYGVQD (reference sequence). The V gene end was trimmed by 0 bases and the J gene end by 4 bases; junction bases not matched to a gene: 10. This CDR3 has 17 residues.

The chain has TRBV28 and TRBJ2-7; weak D call: TRBD2 (6 bases). Germline-derived CDR1 and CDR2 are MDHEN and SYDVKM. Trimming pared 3 bases from V and 4 bases from J, leaving 10 bases between. The length of the CDR3 is 13 residues. CDR3 in amino acids: CASSFGGRYEQYF. As DNA, the CDR3 is TGTGCCAGCAGTTTCGGAGGGAGGTACGAGCAGTACTTC.

The rearrangement links TRBV28 to TRBJ1-5; D perhaps matches TRBD1 (6 bases). Trimming removed 5 bases from V and 4 bases from J, with 18 bases in between. This CDR3 has 16 residues. Germline-derived CDR1 and CDR2 are MDHEN and SYDVKM. The CDR3 protein is CASSPHPGQGNQPQHF. CDR3 coding DNA: TGTGCCAGCAGTCCGCATCCTGGCCAGGGGAATCAGCCCCAGCATTTT.

V and J are TRBV16 and TRBJ2-3; D is perhaps TRBD2 (6 bases). CDR3 length: 15 residues. The V end lost 5 bases, the J end lost 0 bases, and 12 bases lay between the germline ends. From germline, CDR1 is KGHSY and CDR2 FQNENV. CDR3 amino acids: CASSFGLLSTDTQYF. The CDR3, as DNA: TGTGCCAGCAGCTTCGGACTACTGAGCACAGATACGCAGTATTTT.

The rearrangement uses TRBV19 and TRBJ1-1; maybe TRBD1 (6 bases). The CDR3 runs 15 residues. V lost 4 bases to trimming and J lost 0 bases, with 12 bases between them. Germline CDR1 is LNHDA and CDR2 is SQIVND (reference sequence). CDR3 DNA: TGTGCCAGTAGTAAAAATTGGGGGCTGAACACTGAAGCTTTCTTT. It specifies CASSKNWGLNTEAFF.

The V and J genes are TRBV19 and TRBJ1-6; 9 nucleotides align to TRBD1. The CDR3 totals 16 residues. Unmatched junction bases numbered 11, after V lost 6 bases and J lost 8 bases. Germline V gene data show CDR1 as LNHDA and CDR2 as SQIVND (reference sequence). The CDR3 nucleotides read TGTGCCAGTAGCGTTACAGGGGGCCGGGTTGATTCACCCCTCCACTTT. This gives the protein CASSVTGGRVDSPLHF.

V and J are TRBV15 and TRBJ2-5, with no clear D. The CDR3 is 16 amino acids. Germline CDR1 and CDR2: LNHNV and YYDKDF (reference sequence). Trimming cost V 2 bases and J 2 bases, with 15 bases left between them. In DNA, the CDR3 is TGTGCCACCAGCAGAATCCCCCCTCGCGAACAAGAGACCCAGTACTTC. It translates to CATSRIPPREQETQYF.

This chain connects TRBV5-4 to TRBJ1-1, with D perhaps TRBD1 (5 bases). The germline V gene encodes CDR1 SGHNT and CDR2 YYREEE (reference sequence). The CDR3 has 16 amino acids. V was trimmed by 0 bases and J by 3 bases, leaving 15 bases between them. The DNA for the CDR3 is TGTGCCAGCAGCTTGGTAGGTGGCAGGGTTCACACTGAAGCTTTCTTT. Its translation is CASSLVGGRVHTEAFF.

The J gene is TRBJ2-1, the V gene TRBV4-2; no definite D call. The length of the CDR3 is 12 residues. Germline V gene data show CDR1 as LGHNA and CDR2 as YNFKEQ. V was cut by 2 bases and J by 7 bases, with 6 bases left in between. The CDR3, as DNA: TGTGCCAGCAGCCAACCGACGAATGAGCAGTTCTTC. This sequence encodes CASSQPTNEQFF.

V gene TRBV6-1 combines with J gene TRBJ2-6; TRBD2 is a possible D gene (6 bases). Germline V gene sequence: CDR1 MNHNS, CDR2 SASEGT. CDR3 length: 18 residues. V was cut by 0 bases and J by 1 base, with 13 bases left in between. Written as DNA, the CDR3 is TGTGCCAGCAGTGAAGCGGATCTCGCGGGGTCTGGGGCCAACGTCCTGACTTTC. Its protein is CASSEADLAGSGANVLTF.

The chain couples TRBV25-1 to TRBJ1-2, with a tentative D call TRBD1 (6 bases). Germline-derived CDR1 and CDR2 are MGHDK and SYGVNS. Trimming stripped 0 bases from V and 2 bases from J, with 10 bases between. This CDR3 comprises 15 residues. CDR3: CASSEYGGRNYGYTF. The CDR3 DNA is TGTGCCAGCAGTGAATATGGGGGGCGCAACTATGGCTACACCTTC.

J is TRBJ1-5 and V is TRBV30; D not resolved. The V gene's germline CDR1 is GTSNPN and CDR2 SVGIG (reference sequence). CDR3 length equals 13 residues. Deletions cut 5 bases from V and 0 bases from J, with 8 bases between. The chain's CDR3 is CAWAEYSNQPQHF. Here the CDR3 DNA reads TGTGCCTGGGCTGAATATAGCAATCAGCCCCAGCATTTT.

The J gene is TRBJ1-1, the V gene TRBV6-5; D is ambiguous. The CDR3 sequence is 10 residues long. CDR1 MNHEY and CDR2 SVGAGI come from the germline V gene. Trimming pared 5 bases from V and 8 bases from J, leaving 6 bases between. The CDR3 sequence: CASSQEEAFF. The CDR3 coding sequence is TGTGCCAGCAGTCAGGAGGAAGCTTTCTTT.

The rearrangement uses TRBV4-2 and TRBJ1-1; no clear D gene. The CDR3 has 16 amino acids. Germline CDR1 reads LGHNA; CDR2 reads YNFKEQ. V lost 1 base, J lost 2 bases, and 14 bases lay in between. CDR3 in DNA: TGTGCCAGCAGCCAAGTAAAGGAGCCATTCAACACTGAAGCTTTCTTT. Its protein product is CASSQVKEPFNTEAFF.

The genes are TRBV7-9 and TRBJ1-1; no definite D call. V shed 2 bases and J shed 1 base, with 5 bases lying between them. From germline, CDR1 is SEHNR and CDR2 FQNEAQ (reference sequence). The CDR3 length is 13 residues. The CDR3 loop reads CASSLNGNTEAFF. CDR3 DNA: TGTGCCAGCAGCTTAAACGGGAACACTGAAGCTTTCTTT.

CDR3 coding DNA: TGTGCCTGTCGACAGGCCCCCGGGGAGACCCAGTACTTC. Amino acid sequence: CACRQAPGETQYF. The chain combines TRBV30 with TRBJ2-5; a weak D match, TRBD1 (6 bases). The CDR3 has 13 residues. Germline loops: CDR1 GTSNPN, CDR2 SVGIG (reference sequence). Trimming stripped 6 bases from V and 5 bases from J, with 16 bases between.

The rearrangement joins TRBV10-3 to TRBJ2-7; 8 nucleotides match TRBD1. Germline trimming cut 2 bases from V and 5 bases from J; bases unmatched to any gene: 5. The germline CDR1 and CDR2 sequences are ENHRY and SYGVKD. The CDR3 runs 14 residues. This CDR3 is CAISEDRGGNEQYF. The CDR3 DNA is TGTGCCATCAGTGAGGACAGGGGAGGAAACGAGCAGTACTTC.

V gene TRBV28 combines with J gene TRBJ2-7; D may be TRBD2 (5 bases). The ends were cut back, 7 bases at V and 1 base at J, with 17 bases in the middle. Germline V lookup: CDR1 MDHEN, CDR2 SYDVKM. The CDR3 consists of 15 residues. The CDR3 sequence: CASNIWSEGSYEQYF. The CDR3 nucleotides read TGTGCCAGCAACATATGGTCTGAGGGTTCCTACGAGCAGTACTTC.

This clone came up a few times. V gene TRBV28 combines with J gene TRBJ1-3, with TRBD1 identical over 9 bases. This CDR3 is built from 16 residues. V lost 4 bases and J lost 4; bases outside the gene matches: 8. CDR1 and CDR2 (germline): MDHEN, SYDVKM. DNA of the CDR3: TGTGCCAGCAGTTCGACCGGGACAGGGTACGGAAACACCATATATTTT. This gives the protein CASSSTGTGYGNTIYF. Drawing the rest from reference TRBV28 and TRBJ1-3, the complete variable domain is DVKVTQSSRYLVKRTGEKVFLECVQDMDHENMFWYRQDPGLGLRLIYFSYDVKMKEKGDIPEGYSVSREKKERFSLILESASTNQTSMYLCASSSTGTGYGNTIYFGEGSWLTVV.

The gene calls are TRBV6-5 and TRBJ1-5; no clear D gene. The CDR3 sequence is 14 residues long. CDR1 is MNHEY, CDR2 SVGAGI, per germline. The V end was cut by 6 bases, the J end by 4 bases, with 13 bases between. The chain's CDR3 is CASRGSGGNQPQHF. The CDR3 DNA reads TGTGCCAGCAGGGGGAGCGGAGGGAATCAGCCCCAGCATTTT.

The chain carries TRBV19 and TRBJ2-1, with TRBD1 identical over 9 bases. Germline loops: CDR1 LNHDA, CDR2 SQIVND (reference sequence). The CDR3 runs 13 residues. J lost 15 bases, V lost 5 bases, and 11 bases had no gene match. CDR3: CASSVTGGEGLFF. In DNA, the CDR3 is TGTGCCAGTAGTGTAACAGGGGGCGAAGGTCTGTTCTTC. The variable domain in full, with the rest retrieved from reference TRBV19 and TRBJ2-1, is DGGITQSPKYLFRKEGQNVTLSCEQNLNHDAMYWYRQDPGQGLRLIYYSQIVNDFQKGDIAEGYSVSREKKESFPLTVTSAQKNPTAFYLCASSVTGGEGLFFGPGTRLTVL.

The V gene is TRBV15, the J gene TRBJ2-7, with 11 positions matching TRBD2. CDR1 and CDR2 (germline): LNHNV, YYDKDF (reference sequence). The V gene end was trimmed by 0 bases and the J gene end by 6 bases; junction bases not matched to a gene: 4. The CDR3 totals 15 residues. The CDR3 protein is CATSRDRLAGREQYF. The CDR3 bases are TGTGCCACCAGCAGAGATCGACTAGCGGGGCGCGAGCAGTACTTC.

This rearrangement joins TRBV7-8 to TRBJ2-3; TRBD2 matches 8 bases. The CDR3 extends over 14 amino acids. In germline, CDR1 is SGHVS, CDR2 FQNEAQ. V was pared by 1 base and J by 4 bases, with 1 base of the junction left unmatched. The CDR3 sequence is CASSLDGGADTQYF. The CDR3, as DNA: TGTGCCAGCAGCTTAGACGGGGGGGCAGATACGCAGTATTTT.

The chain joins TRBV11-2 to TRBJ2-5; possibly TRBD1 for D (6 bases). Germline CDR1 is SGHAT and CDR2 is FQNNGV. Trimming removed 5 bases at V and 5 bases at J, with 15 bases between. The CDR3 is 14 amino acids. The CDR3, as DNA: TGTGCCAGCAGCCCCAACAGGGTTGGCGAGACCCAGTACTTC. Amino acids: CASSPNRVGETQYF.

This clone was counted once. V usage is TRBV5-1 and J usage is TRBJ2-3; tentative D call: TRBD1 (6 bases). In germline, CDR1 is SGHRS, CDR2 YFSETQ. The CDR3 runs 15 residues. V was pared by 0 bases and J by 5 bases, with 13 bases between. DNA of the CDR3: TGCGCCAGCAGCTTGGTTGCCAGGGGTGGAGATACGCAGTATTTT. It is translated as CASSLVARGGDTQYF. Variable domain in full (rest from reference TRBV5-1 and TRBJ2-3): KAGVTQTPRYLIKTRGQQVTLSCSPISGHRSVSWYQQTPGQGLQFLFEYFSETQRNKGNFPGRFSGRQFSNSRSEMNVSTLELGDSALYLCASSLVARGGDTQYFGPGTRLTVL.

CDR3 nucleotide sequence: TGTGCCAGCAGTGACACAAGGAACACTGAAGCTTTCTTT. Translating it yields CASSDTRNTEAFF. This chain joins TRBV25-1 and TRBJ1-1; no definite D call. This CDR3 is 13 amino acids long. The V end lost 3 bases, the J end lost 1 base, and 6 bases lay between the germline ends. Germline V CDR1 and CDR2: MGHDK, SYGVNS.